This T cell receptor beta chain emerged from a study of blood T cell repertoires in COVID-19. Across the study: Italy, Spain and the United States were the sources of the convalescent and acute COVID-19 samples.

Only in-frame clones appear in the TCRdb table, and some are missing; sequencing was by immunoSEQ multiplex PCR. The sample records about 170,000 clones, 84% being singletons. V lost 6 bases and J 3 bases, leaving 17 bases between the germline ends. This CDR3 region has 16 residues. The V gene's germline CDR1 is LGHNA and CDR2 YNFKEQ. The TCR sequence derives from a man aged 35 to 55 who had recovered from COVID-19. This chain joins TRBV4-2 and TRBJ2-2; tentatively, D is TRBD2 (5 bases). Sequenced material: peripheral blood. CDR3 protein: CASRPAVGSDTGELFF. In DNA, the CDR3 is TGTGCCAGCAGGCCAGCGGTGGGGTCGGACACCGGGGAGCTGTTTTTT.